The following is a TCR beta chain sequence with its context. Its antigen is unknown. This may come from a read error, since a much larger clone is one base off. The entry originates in a study of molecular identifiers for immune sequencing clone quantification. Study summary: Replicate RNA came from about 20,000 or 100,000 naive CD8 cells and was split five ways, and four parts were sequenced. Study conclusions and caveats: It was shown that clones above 20 RNA copies held over 98% of effector molecules, but under 1% in naive cells. For highly expanded clones, sizes could be underestimated when identical TCR molecules share a barcode.

V dropped 2 bases and J dropped 8 bases, with 25 bases sitting between them. The germline V gene encodes CDR1 MGHRA and CDR2 YSYEKL. CDR3 length: 18 residues. TCR libraries were built in bulk with a published protocol and specific TCR primers. Via MiXCR, TCRdb re-called the PCR reads, giving one row per CDR3 protein. Of over 9,000 distinct CDR3 sequences listed, under 15% were seen once; the top ten hold around 1.5%. The sequenced material came from naive CD8+ T cells from blood, with Jurkat cell RNA spiked in. Subset of the sample: FACS-sorted CD8+CD4-CCR7+CD45RA+ naive T cells. This sequence originates from a human donor in good health. Some libraries in this study had Jurkat cell RNA spiked in. The chain couples TRBV4-1 to TRBJ2-1, with D possibly being TRBD2 (6 bases). DNA of the CDR3: TGCGCCAGCAGCCAATACCCCCCCCGGAGGGCCAGGCCGGATGAGCAGTTCTTC. Protein product: CASSQYPPRRARPDEQFF.